This T cell receptor beta chain originates from a study of monozygotic twins with inflammatory bowel disease (dated by TCRdb to the late 2010s). Regarding the complete study: The full study comprised around 28 monozygotic twin pairs: nine German pairs (four IBD-concordant, five IBD-discordant) and 19 IBD-discordant Danish pairs. The search for disease-associated traits relied mainly on comparing, within discordant pairs, IBD patients with their genetically identical healthy co-twins. Each individual had, on average, about 151 000 unique TCRalpha sequences and 181 000 unique TCRbeta sequences available for analysis. Overall results and qualifications from the work: The analysis was unable to tell apart different T cell subtypes. No single strong signal or clonotype linked to IBD turned up in the results, so the idea that one exists was not supported. Repertoire similarity did not differ between concordant and discordant twins, which could be due to limited statistical power. Differing immunosuppressive treatments among patients may have added background noise and inter-individual variability to the repertoires. IBD patients shared fewer clonotypes with other individuals than healthy twins did, most markedly in patients showing signs of disease activity. Measured by the inverse Simpson index, TCRbeta repertoire diversity was lower in IBD patients than in their healthy co-twins.

Remarks on this clonotype: Its antigen remains undetermined.

From each donor, a roughly 2.7 ml peripheral blood sample was collected into PAXgene tubes and kept at -80 degrees C. Total RNA was isolated from whole blood with the PAXgene blood miRNA kit on an automated QIAcube, without T cell sorting. Deep TCRalpha and TCRbeta repertoire profiling with unique molecular barcoding was performed on peripheral blood of monozygotic twin pairs concordant or discordant for inflammatory bowel disease. Smoking habits were recorded for all twin pairs, with individuals classified as current, former or never smokers. The library was made by 5' RACE. For each TCR library, 3,000 to 4,000 ng of total RNA was used. For each sample, cDNA was synthesized in eight separate reactions using SMARTScribe reverse transcriptase. During cDNA synthesis, unique molecular identifiers containing a 6-nucleotide sample barcode were introduced by template switching. TCRalpha and TCRbeta cDNA was amplified by two nested PCRs of approximately 17 and 9 cycles, with bead purification after each PCR. Before amplification, the cDNA was treated with uracil DNA-glycosylase and purified using the QIAquick PCR purification kit. The second PCR added Illumina TruSeq-compatible adapters along with sample-specific barcodes. TapeStation and Qubit were used to check library quality and concentration, and 5 ng of each library went into the pool. Sequencing of the pooled libraries was done on an Illumina HiSeq2500 single-index Rapid Run using custom sequencing primers and 2 x 100 bp reads. Under the source paper's analysis protocol: PCR and sequencing errors were corrected by UMI-based consensus assembly using MiGEC version 1.2.6. MiXCR version 2.1.1 was used to carry out V(D)J alignment, clonotype assembly and CDR3 extraction. Normalisation of gene usage, clonotype sharing and MAIT/NKT TCR abundance was achieved by analysing the top 1000, 10 000 and 20 000 clonotypes per sample. Diversity was computed as the inverse Simpson index with the vegan R package after downsampling to 27 000 UMIs. Statistical testing used paired Mann-Whitney U tests on the discordant twin pairs and applied Benjamini-Hochberg correction for multiple testing. TCRdb reanalyzed the reads, keeping one entry per CDR3 protein sequence and omitting DNA. The V and J calls were determined by TCRdb, not by the authors. The sample has some 150,000 distinct CDR3 sequences on record. The leading ten clones occupy 1.2% of the sample.

There are 14 amino acids in the CDR3, from cysteine to phenylalanine inclusive. The protein alone is recorded here. Reading the germline V gene (reference sequence) gives CDR1 LNHDA and CDR2 SQIVND. This sequence originates from a human donor with ulcerative colitis or Crohn's disease, or a healthy co-twin of an affected twin (not recorded which). This receptor chain uses TRBV19 and TRBJ1-1; with no DNA, the TCRdb D assignment of TRBD1 cannot be verified. Sequences were obtained from blood. The CDR3 corresponds to CASTSTGTETEAFF.